This TCR beta chain comes out of a study of T cell responses to AZD1222 COVID-19 vaccine. Regarding the study as a whole: An increase in Spike-specific TCR breadth and depth was observed after two AZD1222 doses. White British ancestry dominated among donors, who included more females, and clonal diversity was possibly underestimated. A reported finding is that nearly half of spike-specific TCRs target unmutated variant regions. With dominance at 160-218 and 743-854, vaccine-associated CD4 TCRs spanned spike.

Profiling relied on immunoSEQ multiplex PCR, and the TCRdb table lists in-frame clones only, not all of them. The table shows some 150,000 clones, with around nine tenths occurring only once. This CDR3 is 20 amino acids long. On this clone: Its antigen remains unidentified.

Sequencing used peripheral blood, obtained on day 0 of MenACWY control vaccination. The V and J genes are TRBV21-1 and TRBJ2-1; the table gives TRBD2 as D, unverified against the DNA. TRBV21-1 is a pseudogene segment. This receptor was obtained from an adult in good health. CDR3 in amino acids: CASSNGGGRTSASSYNEQFF. The CDR3 DNA follows: TGTGCCAGCAGCAATGGCGGCGGGAGGACTAGCGCGAGCTCCTACAATGAGCAGTTCTTC.